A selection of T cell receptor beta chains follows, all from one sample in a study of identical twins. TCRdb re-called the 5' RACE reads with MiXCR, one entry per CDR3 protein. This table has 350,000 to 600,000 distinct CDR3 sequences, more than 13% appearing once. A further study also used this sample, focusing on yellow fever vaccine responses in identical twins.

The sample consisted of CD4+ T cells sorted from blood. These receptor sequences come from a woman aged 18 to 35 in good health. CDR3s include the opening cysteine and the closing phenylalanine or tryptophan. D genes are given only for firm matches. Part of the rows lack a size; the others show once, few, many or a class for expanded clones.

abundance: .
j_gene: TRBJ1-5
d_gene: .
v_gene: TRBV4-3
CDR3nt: TGCGCCAGCAGCCAAGATCTGACAGAAAATCAGCCCCAGCATTTT
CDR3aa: CASSQDLTENQPQHF

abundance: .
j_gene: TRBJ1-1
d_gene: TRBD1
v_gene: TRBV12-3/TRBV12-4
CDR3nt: TGTGCCAGCAATAGCCAGGGGGATACTGAAGCTTTCTTT
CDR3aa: CASNSQGDTEAFF

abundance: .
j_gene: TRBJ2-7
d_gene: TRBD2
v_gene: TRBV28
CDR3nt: TGTGCCAGCAGTTCTCAAGGGACTAGCTCCTACGAGCAGTACTTC
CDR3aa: CASSSQGTSSYEQYF

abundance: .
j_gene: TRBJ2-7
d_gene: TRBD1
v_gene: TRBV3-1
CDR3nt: TGTGCCAGCAGCCGGAAAGGGACAGGGGATTTCTACGAGCAGTACTTC
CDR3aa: CASSRKGTGDFYEQYF

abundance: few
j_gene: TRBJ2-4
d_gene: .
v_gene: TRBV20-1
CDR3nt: TGCAGTGCTAGGAGGGGGGCTCTAAAGGAACTAGCCAAAAACATTCAGTACTTC
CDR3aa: CSARRGALKELAKNIQYF

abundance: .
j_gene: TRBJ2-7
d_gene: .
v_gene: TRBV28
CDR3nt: TGTGCCAGCAGTTCCTCCGGTCCCCTCCGGCACGAGCAGTACTTC
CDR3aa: CASSSSGPLRHEQYF

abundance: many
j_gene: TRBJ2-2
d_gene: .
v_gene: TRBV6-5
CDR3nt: TGTGCCAGCAGTTACTTTAGGGGGGAGGGGGAGCTGTTTTTT
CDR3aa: CASSYFRGEGELFF

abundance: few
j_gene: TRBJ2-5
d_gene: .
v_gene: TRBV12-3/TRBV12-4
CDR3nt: TGTGCCAGCAGTTTAGCGAGGTCAGCCCAAGAGACCCAGTACTTC
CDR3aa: CASSLARSAQETQYF

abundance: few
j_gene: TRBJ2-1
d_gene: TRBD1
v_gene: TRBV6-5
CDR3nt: TGTGCCAGCAGTTACTGGACCGGGACAGGGAGCCTCAATGAGCAGTTCTTC
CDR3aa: CASSYWTGTGSLNEQFF

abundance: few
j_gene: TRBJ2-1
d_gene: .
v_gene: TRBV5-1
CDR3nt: TGCGCCAGCAGCACCGGTCGGTATGAGCAGTTCTTC
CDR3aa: CASSTGRYEQFF